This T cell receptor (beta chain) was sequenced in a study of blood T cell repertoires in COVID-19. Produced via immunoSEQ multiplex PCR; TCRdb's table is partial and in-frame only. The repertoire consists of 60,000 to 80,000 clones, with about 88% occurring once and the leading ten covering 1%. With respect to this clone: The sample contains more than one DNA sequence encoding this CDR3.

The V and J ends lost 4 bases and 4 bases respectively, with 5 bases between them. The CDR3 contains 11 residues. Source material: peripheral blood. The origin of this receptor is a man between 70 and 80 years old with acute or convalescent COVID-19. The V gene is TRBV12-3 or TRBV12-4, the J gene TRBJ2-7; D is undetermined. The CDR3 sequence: CASSSQYEQYF. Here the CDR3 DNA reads TGTGCCAGCAGTTCACAGTACGAGCAGTACTTC.